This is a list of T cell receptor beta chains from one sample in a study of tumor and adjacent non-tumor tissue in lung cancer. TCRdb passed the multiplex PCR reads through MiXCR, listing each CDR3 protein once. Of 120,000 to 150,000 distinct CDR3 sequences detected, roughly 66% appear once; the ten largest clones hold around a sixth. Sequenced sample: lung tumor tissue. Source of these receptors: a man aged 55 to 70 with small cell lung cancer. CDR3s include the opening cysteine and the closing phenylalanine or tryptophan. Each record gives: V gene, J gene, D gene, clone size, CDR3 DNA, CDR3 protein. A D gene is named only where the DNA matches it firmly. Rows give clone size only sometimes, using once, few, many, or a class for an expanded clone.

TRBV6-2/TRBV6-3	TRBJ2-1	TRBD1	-	TGTGCCAGCAATCCGGGACAGGGTTCGTCATGGCAGTTCTTC	CASNPGQGSSWQFF
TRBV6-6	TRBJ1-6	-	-	TGTGCCAGCAGTAAAGATACACGCCTCCACTTT	CASSKDTRLHF
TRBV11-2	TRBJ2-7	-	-	TGTGCCAGCAGCGTCGAGCTATTAGGCGAGCAGTACTTC	CASSVELLGEQYF
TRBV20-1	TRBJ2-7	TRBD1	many	TGCAGTGCTCATACAGGGGAAATATACGAGCAGTACTTC	CSAHTGEIYEQYF
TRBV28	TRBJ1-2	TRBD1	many	TGTGCCAGCAGTTTTAGGGGGCACAACTATGGCTACACCTTC	CASSFRGHNYGYTF
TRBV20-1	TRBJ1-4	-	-	TGCAGTGCTAGCTCCAATGAAAAACGGTTTTTT	CSASSNEKRFF
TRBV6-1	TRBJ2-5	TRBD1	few	TGTGCCAGTACATGGGGACAGGGCTTGGAGACCCAGTACTTC	CASTWGQGLETQYF
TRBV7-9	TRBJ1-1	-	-	TGTGCCAGCAGCGATCCAAGGGGGGTGTTCTTT	CASSDPRGVFF
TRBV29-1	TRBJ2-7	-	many	TGCAGCGTCTCCGGGAGAGGGGGGGGCTCCTACGAGCAGTACTTC	CSVSGRGGGSYEQYF
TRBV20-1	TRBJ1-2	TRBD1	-	TGCAGTGTTAGCAACACAGGGGGGTATGGCTACACCTTC	CSVSNTGGYGYTF
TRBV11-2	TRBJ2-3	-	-	TGTGCCAGCAGCCCCCGAGAGTCGAACAAGGGGCTGAGGAATACGCAGTATTTT	CASSPRESNKGLRNTQYF
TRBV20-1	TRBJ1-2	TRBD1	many	TGCAGTGCTAGAGATTCCTCGACAGGGGAGTACGGCTACACCTTC	CSARDSSTGEYGYTF
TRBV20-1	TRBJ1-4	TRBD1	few	TGCAGTGCTAGAAGCGGGGACAGGGGAGGGCTTGGCGGGCTGTTTTTT	CSARSGDRGGLGGLFF
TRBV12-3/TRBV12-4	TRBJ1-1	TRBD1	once	TGTGCCAGCAGTCAGAACAGGGGCAACACTGAAACTTTCTTT	CASSQNRGNTETFF
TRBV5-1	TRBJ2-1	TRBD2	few	TGCGCCAGCAGCTTTGCGGGAGGTGCTTTCCCCAATGAGCAGTTCTTC	CASSFAGGAFPNEQFF